These T cell receptor beta chains were read from a single sample in a study of cytomegalovirus exposure and HLA in healthy donors. Sequencing used immunoSEQ multiplex PCR; TCRdb keeps in-frame clones, though not all of them. Among around 120,000 clones listed, around 70% were seen once. Specimen: PBMCs. All receptors derive from a woman between 18 and 29 years old in good health and CMV-seronegative. Each CDR3 is given with its conserved first and last residue. The order of the fields is V gene, CDR3 length, D gene, clone size, J gene, CDR3 protein, CDR3 DNA. A D gene is named only where the DNA matches it firmly. Clone size is stated in some rows and not others, as once, few, many or a class when expanded.

V gene: TRBV4-1
CDR3 length: 15
D gene: -
clone size: -
J gene: TRBJ1-5
CDR3 protein: CASSHGGYSNQPQHF
CDR3 DNA: TGCGCCAGCAGCCACGGAGGGTATAGCAATCAGCCCCAGCATTTT

V gene: TRBV2
CDR3 length: 13
D gene: -
clone size: few
J gene: TRBJ1-4
CDR3 protein: CASSAREGEKLFF
CDR3 DNA: TGTGCCAGCAGTGCCCGAGAGGGTGAAAAACTGTTTTTT

V gene: TRBV7-9
CDR3 length: 15
D gene: -
clone size: once
J gene: TRBJ1-4
CDR3 protein: CASSFRSPTNEKLFF
CDR3 DNA: TGTGCCAGCAGCTTCAGGTCCCCTACTAATGAAAAACTGTTTTTT

V gene: TRBV2
CDR3 length: 15
D gene: -
clone size: -
J gene: TRBJ2-7
CDR3 protein: CASSEQGSIPYEQYF
CDR3 DNA: TGTGCCAGCAGTGAACAGGGCAGTATCCCCTACGAGCAGTACTTC

V gene: TRBV5-4
CDR3 length: 14
D gene: -
clone size: -
J gene: TRBJ2-3
CDR3 protein: CASSDGVSADTQYF
CDR3 DNA: TGTGCCAGCAGCGACGGGGTCTCAGCAGATACGCAGTATTTT

V gene: TRBV7-9
CDR3 length: 15
D gene: TRBD1
clone size: -
J gene: TRBJ2-7
CDR3 protein: CASSLQGRRDSEQYF
CDR3 DNA: TGTGCCAGCAGCTTACAGGGACGCAGGGACAGCGAGCAGTACTTC

V gene: TRBV19
CDR3 length: 14
D gene: -
clone size: -
J gene: TRBJ1-6
CDR3 protein: CASRTQGFNSPLHF
CDR3 DNA: TGTGCCAGTAGGACACAGGGTTTTAATTCACCCCTCCACTTT

V gene: TRBV2
CDR3 length: 14
D gene: -
clone size: -
J gene: TRBJ1-6
CDR3 protein: CASRAGAGGSPLHF
CDR3 DNA: TGTGCCAGCAGGGCGGGGGCTGGGGGTTCACCCCTCCACTTT

V gene: TRBV30
CDR3 length: 12
D gene: -
clone size: -
J gene: TRBJ2-1
CDR3 protein: CAWRGGYNEQFF
CDR3 DNA: TGTGCCTGGAGAGGGGGCTACAATGAGCAGTTCTTC

V gene: TRBV2
CDR3 length: 14
D gene: -
clone size: -
J gene: TRBJ1-3
CDR3 protein: CASSPDSSGNTIYF
CDR3 DNA: TGTGCCAGCAGTCCAGACAGCTCTGGAAACACCATATATTTT

V gene: TRBV6-1
CDR3 length: 14
D gene: -
clone size: -
J gene: TRBJ1-3
CDR3 protein: CASNSPGFGNTIYF
CDR3 DNA: TGTGCCAGCAACAGTCCAGGGTTTGGAAACACCATATATTTT

V gene: TRBV2
CDR3 length: 15
D gene: TRBD1
clone size: -
J gene: TRBJ1-5
CDR3 protein: CASSTDRDRNQPQHF
CDR3 DNA: TGTGCCAGCAGTACGGACAGGGATCGCAATCAGCCCCAGCATTTT

V gene: TRBV28
CDR3 length: 13
D gene: -
clone size: -
J gene: TRBJ1-1
CDR3 protein: CASSLWEVDGAFF
CDR3 DNA: TGTGCCAGCAGTTTATGGGAGGTCGACGGGGCTTTCTTT

V gene: TRBV5-1
CDR3 length: 14
D gene: -
clone size: few
J gene: TRBJ1-2
CDR3 protein: CASSLPQTGAGYTF
CDR3 DNA: TGCGCCAGCAGCTTGCCTCAGACAGGAGCGGGCTACACCTTC

V gene: TRBV5-1
CDR3 length: 14
D gene: TRBD1
clone size: -
J gene: TRBJ1-1
CDR3 protein: CASSPGQGITEAFF
CDR3 DNA: TGCGCCAGCAGCCCAGGACAGGGTATTACTGAAGCTTTCTTT

V gene: TRBV4-1
CDR3 length: 15
D gene: TRBD1
clone size: few
J gene: TRBJ1-1
CDR3 protein: CASSRRGTANTEAFF
CDR3 DNA: TGCGCCAGCAGCCGAAGAGGGACAGCGAACACTGAAGCTTTCTTT

V gene: TRBV7-8
CDR3 length: 14
D gene: TRBD1
clone size: -
J gene: TRBJ2-7
CDR3 protein: CASSLVGTAHEQYF
CDR3 DNA: TGTGCCAGCAGCTTAGTAGGGACAGCGCACGAGCAGTACTTC

V gene: TRBV10-3
CDR3 length: 14
D gene: -
clone size: -
J gene: TRBJ1-5
CDR3 protein: CAIKSPLGNQPQHF
CDR3 DNA: TGTGCCATCAAGTCTCCCTTAGGCAATCAGCCCCAGCATTTT

V gene: TRBV25-1
CDR3 length: 13
D gene: TRBD1
clone size: -
J gene: TRBJ2-7
CDR3 protein: CASSDQGADEQYF
CDR3 DNA: TGTGCCAGCAGTGACCAGGGGGCCGACGAGCAGTACTTC

V gene: TRBV4-1
CDR3 length: 15
D gene: -
clone size: -
J gene: TRBJ2-7
CDR3 protein: CASSQDVSGPLEQYF
CDR3 DNA: TGCGCCAGCAGCCAAGATGTATCAGGCCCTCTCGAGCAGTACTTC

V gene: TRBV11-2
CDR3 length: 15
D gene: TRBD1
clone size: -
J gene: TRBJ1-6
CDR3 protein: CASSIGQGVGSPLHF
CDR3 DNA: TGTGCCAGCAGCATCGGACAGGGGGTTGGTTCACCCCTCCACTTT

V gene: TRBV6-5
CDR3 length: 14
D gene: -
clone size: -
J gene: TRBJ2-5
CDR3 protein: CATSSGWGPETQYF
CDR3 DNA: TGTGCCACCAGCTCCGGGTGGGGCCCCGAGACCCAGTACTTC

V gene: TRBV9
CDR3 length: 14
D gene: -
clone size: -
J gene: TRBJ2-1
CDR3 protein: CASSVETGEDEQFF
CDR3 DNA: TGTGCCAGCAGCGTAGAAACGGGGGAGGATGAGCAGTTCTTC

V gene: TRBV6-5
CDR3 length: 15
D gene: TRBD2
clone size: -
J gene: TRBJ2-7
CDR3 protein: CASSLTSGASYEQYF
CDR3 DNA: TGTGCCAGCAGCCTCACTAGCGGGGCCTCCTACGAGCAGTACTTC

V gene: TRBV7-8
CDR3 length: 14
D gene: -
clone size: -
J gene: TRBJ1-5
CDR3 protein: CASSPENGNQPQHF
CDR3 DNA: TGTGCCAGCAGCCCAGAAAACGGGAATCAGCCCCAGCATTTT

V gene: TRBV6-5
CDR3 length: 13
D gene: -
clone size: once
J gene: TRBJ1-1
CDR3 protein: CASSYSTAGEAFF
CDR3 DNA: TGTGCCAGCAGTTACTCGACGGCAGGTGAAGCTTTCTTT

V gene: TRBV5-1
CDR3 length: 16
D gene: -
clone size: -
J gene: TRBJ1-3
CDR3 protein: CASSLGLERAGNTIYF
CDR3 DNA: TGCGCCAGCAGCTTGGGATTAGAACGAGCGGGAAACACCATATATTTT

V gene: TRBV28
CDR3 length: 14
D gene: -
clone size: few
J gene: TRBJ1-5
CDR3 protein: CASGPGGGNQPQHF
CDR3 DNA: TGTGCCAGCGGCCCGGGGGGCGGAAATCAGCCCCAGCATTTT

V gene: TRBV9
CDR3 length: 16
D gene: TRBD2
clone size: -
J gene: TRBJ2-3
CDR3 protein: CASSRLAGQSTDTQYF
CDR3 DNA: TGTGCCAGCAGCCGACTAGCGGGGCAAAGCACAGATACGCAGTATTTT

V gene: TRBV5-6
CDR3 length: 16
D gene: -
clone size: -
J gene: TRBJ1-6
CDR3 protein: CASQRRGARGNSPLHF
CDR3 DNA: TGTGCCAGTCAGAGACGGGGGGCGCGGGGTAATTCACCCCTCCACTTT

V gene: TRBV25-1
CDR3 length: 13
D gene: TRBD2
clone size: -
J gene: TRBJ2-7
CDR3 protein: CASSKGLAREQYF
CDR3 DNA: TGTGCCAGCAGTAAGGGACTAGCTCGAGAGCAGTACTTC

V gene: TRBV6-5
CDR3 length: 14
D gene: TRBD1
clone size: few
J gene: TRBJ1-4
CDR3 protein: CASSWGQGVEKLFF
CDR3 DNA: TGTGCCAGCAGTTGGGGACAGGGAGTAGAAAAACTGTTTTTT

V gene: TRBV7-9
CDR3 length: 10
D gene: -
clone size: -
J gene: TRBJ2-5
CDR3 protein: CASSLETQYF
CDR3 DNA: TGTGCCAGCAGCCTAGAGACCCAGTACTTC

V gene: TRBV5-1
CDR3 length: 13
D gene: -
clone size: -
J gene: TRBJ1-2
CDR3 protein: CASSLAGSSGYTF
CDR3 DNA: TGCGCCAGCAGCTTGGCCGGGTCCTCTGGCTACACCTTC

V gene: TRBV5-1
CDR3 length: 13
D gene: TRBD2
clone size: -
J gene: TRBJ2-7
CDR3 protein: CASSFAGGYEQYF
CDR3 DNA: TGCGCCAGCAGCTTTGCGGGGGGCTACGAGCAGTACTTC

V gene: TRBV9
CDR3 length: 15
D gene: -
clone size: -
J gene: TRBJ2-7
CDR3 protein: CASSVDSRGPYEQYF
CDR3 DNA: TGTGCCAGCAGCGTAGACTCAAGAGGGCCCTACGAGCAGTACTTC

V gene: TRBV6-5
CDR3 length: 13
D gene: -
clone size: -
J gene: TRBJ1-1
CDR3 protein: CASSLSGGLAAFF
CDR3 DNA: TGTGCCAGCAGCCTATCCGGGGGGCTGGCGGCTTTCTTT

V gene: TRBV18
CDR3 length: 17
D gene: TRBD1
clone size: -
J gene: TRBJ2-2
CDR3 protein: CASAGTGGNLNTGELFF
CDR3 DNA: TGTGCCAGCGCCGGGACAGGGGGCAATCTGAACACCGGGGAGCTGTTTTTT

V gene: TRBV27
CDR3 length: 13
D gene: -
clone size: -
J gene: TRBJ1-1
CDR3 protein: CASSFSSNTEAFF
CDR3 DNA: TGTGCCAGCAGTTTTAGTTCGAACACTGAAGCTTTCTTT

V gene: TRBV5-1
CDR3 length: 17
D gene: TRBD1
clone size: -
J gene: TRBJ1-6
CDR3 protein: CASSPTSGPRDSSPLHF
CDR3 DNA: TGCGCCAGCAGCCCCACGTCCGGCCCCAGGGACAGTTCACCCCTCCACTTT